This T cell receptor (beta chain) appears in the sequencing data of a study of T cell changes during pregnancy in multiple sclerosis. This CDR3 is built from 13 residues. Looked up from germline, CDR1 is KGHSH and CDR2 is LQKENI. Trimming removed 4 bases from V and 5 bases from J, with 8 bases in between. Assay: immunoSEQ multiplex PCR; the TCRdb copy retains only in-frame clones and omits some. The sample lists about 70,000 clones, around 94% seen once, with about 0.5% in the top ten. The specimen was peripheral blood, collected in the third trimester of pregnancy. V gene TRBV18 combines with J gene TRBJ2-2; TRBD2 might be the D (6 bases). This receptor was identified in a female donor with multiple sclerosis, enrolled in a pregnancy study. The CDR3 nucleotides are TGTGCCAGCTCACAAGGGAGGACCGGGGAGCTGTTTTTT. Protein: CASSQGRTGELFF.